The rows below give T cell receptor beta chains drawn from one sample of a study of control samples from healthy donors and cancer patients. This table comes from immunoSEQ multiplex PCR, and its TCRdb copy is limited to in-frame clones, with some not included. The sample lists roughly 100,000 clones; roughly 89% were seen once. The sequenced sample was blood. The receptors here all came from a human donor in good health. The donor label of this sample is uncertain. Both conserved end residues are part of each CDR3. Fields, in order: J gene, V gene, D gene, clone size, CDR3 protein, CDR3 DNA. A D gene is named only where the DNA matches it firmly. Clone size is stated in some rows and not others, as once, few, many or a class when expanded.

J: TRBJ1-1
V: TRBV4-1
D: .
size: .
CDR3: CASSLYREQGRTEAFF
DNA: TGCGCCAGCAGCCTGTACAGGGAGCAGGGACGCACTGAAGCTTTCTTT

J: TRBJ1-4
V: TRBV7-2
D: .
size: .
CDR3: CASTDMGEKLFF
DNA: TGTGCCAGCACCGACATGGGGGAAAAACTGTTTTTT

J: TRBJ1-1
V: TRBV5-4
D: .
size: .
CDR3: CASTFGSRNTEAFF
DNA: TGTGCCAGCACCTTCGGGTCAAGGAACACTGAAGCTTTCTTT

J: TRBJ1-1
V: TRBV3-1/TRBV3-2
D: TRBD1
size: .
CDR3: CASSQDGQGESDTEAFF
DNA: TGTGCCAGCAGCCAAGATGGTCAGGGGGAGTCGGACACTGAAGCTTTCTTT

J: TRBJ1-1
V: TRBV28
D: .
size: once
CDR3: CASSARQAEAFF
DNA: TGTGCCAGCAGTGCGCGACAGGCTGAAGCTTTCTTT

J: TRBJ1-1
V: TRBV10-3
D: TRBD1
size: .
CDR3: CAISRTGGKNTEAFF
DNA: TGTGCCATCAGCAGGACAGGGGGAAAAAACACTGAAGCTTTCTTT

J: TRBJ1-6
V: TRBV18
D: .
size: .
CDR3: CASSPPGSYNSPLHF
DNA: TGTGCCAGCTCACCACCGGGGAGTTATAATTCACCCCTCCACTTT

J: TRBJ2-1
V: TRBV3-1/TRBV3-2
D: TRBD2
size: .
CDR3: CASSQPILAGTNEQFF
DNA: TGTGCCAGCAGCCAACCTATACTAGCGGGGACCAATGAGCAGTTCTTC

J: TRBJ1-1
V: TRBV5-1
D: TRBD1
size: .
CDR3: CASSPSDRGHTEAFF
DNA: TGCGCCAGCAGCCCATCGGACAGGGGGCACACTGAAGCTTTCTTT

J: TRBJ2-1
V: TRBV18
D: .
size: .
CDR3: CASSLRVHEQFF
DNA: TGTGCCAGCTCTCTCAGGGTACATGAGCAGTTCTTC

J: TRBJ2-7
V: TRBV18
D: TRBD2
size: .
CDR3: CASSPGRDPGEQYF
DNA: TGTGCCAGCTCACCAGGGAGGGACCCGGGCGAGCAGTACTTC

J: TRBJ2-1
V: TRBV18
D: .
size: once
CDR3: CASSPASAQYNEQFF
DNA: TGTGCCAGCTCACCGGCGTCGGCTCAGTACAATGAGCAGTTCTTC

J: TRBJ2-7
V: TRBV14
D: .
size: few
CDR3: CASSRPGSGYEQYF
DNA: TGTGCCAGCAGCCGACCAGGTTCAGGCTACGAGCAGTACTTC

J: TRBJ1-2
V: TRBV2
D: TRBD1
size: .
CDR3: CASRQTGTNYGYTF
DNA: TGTGCCAGCAGGCAGACAGGGACGAACTATGGCTACACCTTC

J: TRBJ2-7
V: TRBV6-2/TRBV6-3
D: TRBD1
size: once
CDR3: CASSPWDREYEQYF
DNA: TGTGCCAGCAGTCCCTGGGACAGGGAGTACGAGCAGTACTTC

J: TRBJ1-2
V: TRBV10-1
D: .
size: .
CDR3: CASSGGYGYTF
DNA: TGCGCCAGCAGCGGGGGGTATGGCTACACCTTC

J: TRBJ2-2
V: TRBV9
D: .
size: .
CDR3: CASSAQGLNTGELFF
DNA: TGTGCCAGCAGCGCACAGGGCCTAAACACCGGGGAGCTGTTTTTT

J: TRBJ2-2
V: TRBV21-1
D: .
size: .
CDR3: CASSKALFRQLHIGELFF
DNA: TGTGCCAGCAGCAAAGCGCTTTTTAGGCAGCTTCACATCGGGGAGCTGTTTTTT

J: TRBJ2-7
V: TRBV5-1
D: TRBD1
size: .
CDR3: CASSFGTGFYEQYF
DNA: TGCGCCAGCAGCTTCGGGACAGGGTTCTACGAGCAGTACTTC

J: TRBJ1-1
V: TRBV2
D: .
size: .
CDR3: CASIPRRDTEAFF
DNA: TGTGCCAGCATACCCCGGAGGGACACTGAAGCTTTCTTT

J: TRBJ2-1
V: TRBV3-1/TRBV3-2
D: .
size: .
CDR3: CASSPMRGGAFNEQFF
DNA: TGTGCCAGCAGCCCGATGAGGGGGGGGGCCTTCAATGAGCAGTTCTTC

J: TRBJ2-7
V: TRBV14
D: TRBD2
size: .
CDR3: CASSPRLAVPYEQYF
DNA: TGTGCCAGCAGCCCACGACTAGCGGTCCCCTACGAGCAGTACTTC

J: TRBJ1-1
V: TRBV4-2
D: .
size: once
CDR3: CASSQDLEKTEAFF
DNA: TGTGCCAGCAGCCAAGACCTAGAGAAGACTGAAGCTTTCTTT

J: TRBJ2-3
V: TRBV10-3
D: .
size: .
CDR3: CAISEFSNTDTQYF
DNA: TGTGCCATCAGTGAGTTCTCGAACACAGATACGCAGTATTTT

J: TRBJ2-6
V: TRBV5-1
D: .
size: .
CDR3: CASSLVAGAGANVLTF
DNA: TGCGCCAGCAGCTTGGTAGCAGGGGCCGGGGCCAACGTCCTGACTTTC

J: TRBJ2-3
V: TRBV2
D: .
size: .
CDR3: CASSEAVFVTSTDTQYF
DNA: TGTGCCAGCAGTGAAGCCGTCTTTGTCACTAGCACAGATACGCAGTATTTT

J: TRBJ2-7
V: TRBV3-1/TRBV3-2
D: .
size: few
CDR3: CASSQGHEQYF
DNA: TGTGCCAGCAGCCAAGGGCACGAGCAGTACTTC

J: TRBJ2-5
V: TRBV3-1/TRBV3-2
D: TRBD2
size: .
CDR3: CASSPPGGTSGGKTQYF
DNA: TGTGCCAGCAGCCCCCCAGGCGGGACTAGCGGGGGAAAGACCCAGTACTTC

J: TRBJ2-2
V: TRBV19
D: .
size: .
CDR3: CASSIDRSGVSGELFF
DNA: TGTGCCAGTAGTATAGATCGATCTGGGGTTTCCGGGGAGCTGTTTTTT

J: TRBJ2-2
V: TRBV28
D: .
size: .
CDR3: CASRGVSSTGELFF
DNA: TGTGCCAGTAGAGGAGTTTCTAGCACCGGGGAGCTGTTTTTT

J: TRBJ2-1
V: TRBV2
D: TRBD2
size: once
CDR3: CASSGSRGGLTEQFF
DNA: TGTGCCAGCAGTGGTTCTCGGGGGGGCCTTACTGAGCAGTTCTTC

J: TRBJ1-1
V: TRBV5-6
D: .
size: .
CDR3: CASSIRMGVMNTEAFF
DNA: TGTGCCAGCAGTATACGGATGGGTGTCATGAACACTGAAGCTTTCTTT

J: TRBJ2-1
V: TRBV19
D: TRBD1
size: .
CDR3: CASSIRQGANEQFF
DNA: TGTGCCAGTAGTATCCGACAGGGGGCAAATGAGCAGTTCTTC

J: TRBJ2-1
V: TRBV9
D: TRBD2
size: .
CDR3: CASSVAGSGARGEQFF
DNA: TGTGCCAGCAGCGTAGCTGGTAGCGGGGCCCGGGGTGAGCAGTTCTTC

J: TRBJ1-6
V: TRBV7-3
D: TRBD1
size: once
CDR3: CASSADREYNSPLHF
DNA: TGTGCCAGCAGCGCGGACAGGGAGTATAATTCACCCCTCCACTTT

J: TRBJ1-1
V: TRBV21-1
D: .
size: .
CDR3: CASSIDSLRDSPYTEAFF
DNA: TGTGCCAGCAGCATTGACTCGCTCCGGGACAGCCCTTACACTGAAGCTTTCTTT

J: TRBJ1-5
V: TRBV27
D: TRBD1
size: .
CDR3: CASSPGTGAAGQPQHF
DNA: TGTGCCAGCAGTCCCGGGACAGGCGCGGCAGGTCAGCCCCAGCATTTT

J: TRBJ1-2
V: TRBV6-2/TRBV6-3
D: TRBD1
size: .
CDR3: CASSYTPTGGYGYTF
DNA: TGTGCCAGCAGTTATACCCCGACAGGGGGCTATGGCTACACCTTC

J: TRBJ1-2
V: TRBV24-1
D: TRBD1
size: .
CDR3: CATSDPGGLDGYTF
DNA: TGTGCCACCAGTGATCCAGGGGGCTTGGATGGCTACACCTTC

J: TRBJ1-4
V: TRBV10-3
D: TRBD1
size: .
CDR3: CAISEGTGDGEKLFF
DNA: TGTGCCATCAGTGAGGGGACAGGGGATGGCGAAAAACTGTTTTTT